One sample yielded the 19 T cell receptor beta chains listed below, sequenced in a study of early T cells in non-severe SARS-CoV-2 infection. TCRdb itself ran the 5' RACE reads through MiXCR, one entry per CDR3 protein. The table includes roughly 65,000 distinct CDR3 sequences, 11% detected once. Sequenced input: whole blood. All receptors come from an adult who was a healthcare worker with PCR-confirmed SARS-CoV-2 infection or an uninfected control (not recorded which).

The chain employs TRBV4-1 and TRBJ2-2; no firm D call. Germline loops: CDR1 MGHRA, CDR2 YSYEKL. The CDR3 contains 14 residues. V lost 0 bases and J lost 4, with 6 bases in between. The CDR3, as DNA: TGCGCCAGCAGCCAAGATCGCAGCACCGGGGAGCTGTTTTTT. This sequence encodes CASSQDRSTGELFF.

This clonotype was found many times. This sequence joins TRBV4-3 and TRBJ2-7; D is perhaps TRBD2 (5 bases). Trimming cost V 0 bases and J 6 bases, with 9 bases left between them. This CDR3 is 13 amino acids long. Germline values: CDR1 LGHNA, CDR2 YSLEER. In DNA form, the CDR3 reads TGCGCCAGCAGCCAAGATCCCCGGGGCGAGCAGTACTTC. Its protein is CASSQDPRGEQYF.

The chain couples TRBV7-2 to TRBJ2-3; 8 nucleotides match TRBD2. From germline, CDR1 is SGHTA and CDR2 FQGNSA. V shed 5 bases and J 2 bases; nucleotides not matched to a gene: 6. This CDR3 region has 15 residues. CDR3 amino acids: CASSTGLAYTDTQYF. The DNA of the CDR3 is TGTGCCAGCAGCACAGGACTAGCCTACACAGATACGCAGTATTTT. Variable domain in full (rest from reference TRBV7-2 and TRBJ2-3): GAGVSQSPSNKVTEKGKDVELRCDPISGHTALYWYRQSLGQGLEFLIYFQGNSAPDKSGLPSDRFSAERTGGSVSTLTIQRTQQEDSAVYLCASSTGLAYTDTQYFGPGTRLTVL.

This clonotype was observed many times. The chain carries TRBV5-1 and TRBJ2-1; 7 bases map to TRBD1. The CDR3 runs to 12 residues. J lost 9 bases, V lost 0 bases, and 0 bases had no gene match. Germline CDR1 is SGHRS and CDR2 is YFSETQ. For the CDR3, the DNA is TGCGCCAGCAGCTTGGACAGGGGTGAGCAGTTCTTC. Its translation is CASSLDRGEQFF.

This clonotype was recorded a few times. V is TRBV7-9 and J is TRBJ2-7; no reliable D call. V lost 5 bases and J 6 bases, leaving 11 bases between the germline ends. Germline V gene data show CDR1 as SEHNR and CDR2 as FQNEAQ (reference sequence). The CDR3 runs to 12 residues. CDR3 amino acids: CASSRIVPEQYF. CDR3 nucleotide sequence: TGTGCCAGCAGCCGAATAGTCCCCGAGCAGTACTTC. Drawing the rest from reference TRBV7-9 and TRBJ2-7, the complete variable domain is DTGVSQNPRHKITKRGQNVTFRCDPISEHNRLYWYRQTLGQGPEFLTYFQNEAQLEKSRLLSDRFSAERPKGSFSTLEIQRTEQGDSAMYLCASSRIVPEQYFGPGTRLTVT.

This clonotype was observed a handful of times. The genes are TRBV7-9 and TRBJ1-4, with D maybe TRBD1 (5 bases). Germline-derived CDR1 and CDR2 are SEHNR and FQNEAQ (reference sequence). This CDR3 has 15 amino acids. Trimming pared 5 bases from V and 4 bases from J, leaving 14 bases between. The CDR3 bases are TGTGCCAGCAGCCGTGGGGCGGACTATAATGAAAAACTGTTTTTT. It translates to CASSRGADYNEKLFF.

The chain employs TRBV12-3 or TRBV12-4 and TRBJ2-7; TRBD2 agrees at 7 bases. Trimming cost V 4 bases and J 9 bases; bases outside gene matches: 12. The CDR3 sequence is 14 residues long. The CDR3 protein is CASSSAGVPGVQYF. The CDR3 coding sequence is TGTGCCAGCAGTTCGGCGGGAGTACCGGGCGTGCAGTACTTC.

This clonotype occurred a few times. The chain is built from TRBV12-3 or TRBV12-4 and TRBJ2-5, with 9 bases aligning to TRBD1. V dropped 5 bases and J dropped 6; count of bases not matched to a gene: 7. There are 14 residues in the CDR3. The CDR3 region is CASSTPGQGKTQYF. In DNA form, the CDR3 reads TGTGCCAGCAGTACGCCGGGACAGGGAAAGACCCAGTACTTC.

This rearrangement joins TRBV7-3 to TRBJ1-1; D gene ambiguous. Germline assignment: CDR1 SGHTA and CDR2 FQGTGA. V lost 5 bases and J 2 bases, leaving 9 bases between the germline ends. The CDR3 is 13 residues long. The CDR3 loop is CASSEQPNTEAFF. The CDR3 DNA follows: TGTGCCAGCAGCGAGCAGCCAAACACTGAAGCTTTCTTT.

The chain employs TRBV24-1 and TRBJ2-1, with a weak D call TRBD1 (6 bases). Trimming removed 7 bases at V and 6 bases at J, with 12 bases between. This CDR3 contains 13 residues. Germline V gene sequence: CDR1 KGHDR, CDR2 SFDVKD. The CDR3 here is CATSYQGPNEQFF. The CDR3 DNA follows: TGTGCCACCAGCTATCAGGGGCCCAATGAGCAGTTCTTC.

The table lists this clonotype with many counts. The chain recombines TRBV15 with TRBJ2-7; no reliable D call. There are 14 residues in the CDR3. Germline CDR1 is LNHNV and CDR2 is YYDKDF (reference sequence). V lost 1 base, J lost 1 base, and 8 bases lay in between. The DNA of the CDR3 is TGTGCCACCAGCAGAGTGGTCGGGTCCTACGAGCAGTACTTC. Translating gives CATSRVVGSYEQYF.

In its sample, this clonotype was seen a few times. The chain combines TRBV7-2 with TRBJ2-3; no reliable D call. The germline V gene encodes CDR1 SGHTA and CDR2 FQGNSA. CDR3 length: 12 residues. Trimming stripped 5 bases from V and 5 bases from J, with 8 bases between. The CDR3 here is CASSTSGDTQYF. The CDR3 coding sequence is TGTGCCAGCAGCACATCTGGAGATACGCAGTATTTT.

This clonotype has a handful of counts. The chain employs TRBV28 and TRBJ1-1; D may be TRBD1 (5 bases). The CDR3 sequence is 13 residues long. CDR1 and CDR2 from the germline V gene are MDHEN and SYDVKM. V lost 6 bases and J lost 6, with 14 bases in between. CDR3 in DNA: TGTGCCAGCAGCCCTATCGGGGGAGCTGAAGCTTTCTTT. It codes for CASSPIGGAEAFF.

The chain is built from TRBV11-2 and TRBJ2-7; D is uncertain. V lost 5 bases and J lost 3, with 14 bases in between. Germline V lookup: CDR1 SGHAT, CDR2 FQNNGV. This CDR3 spans 14 amino acids. The CDR3 is CASSSDWSVYEQYF. The CDR3 DNA is TGTGCCAGCAGCAGCGACTGGAGTGTCTACGAGCAGTACTTC.

The V and J genes are TRBV11-2 and TRBJ2-1; possible D gene TRBD2, 6 bases. Germline CDR1 is SGHAT and CDR2 is FQNNGV. V lost 4 bases and J 6 bases, leaving 16 bases between the germline ends. There are 15 residues in the CDR3. CDR3 protein: CASSSAGTPSNEQFF. The CDR3 DNA reads as TGTGCCAGCAGCTCAGCCGGGACTCCATCCAATGAGCAGTTCTTC.

V is TRBV20-1 and J is TRBJ2-7; the D gene is possibly TRBD2 (5 bases). Deletions cut 3 bases from V and 5 bases from J, with 8 bases between. The CDR3 runs to 11 residues. Per germline, CDR1 DFQATT and CDR2 SNEGSKA (reference sequence). CDR3 residues: CSASTRDEQYF. For the CDR3, the DNA is TGCAGTGCTAGTACGAGGGACGAGCAGTACTTC.

This clonotype was counted at least ten times. The rearrangement links TRBV7-3 to TRBJ2-1; D gene ambiguous. CDR1 and CDR2 from the germline V gene are SGHTA and FQGTGA. There are 16 residues in the CDR3. Trimming left V 1 base short and J 5 bases short, with 15 bases between. The CDR3 nucleotides are TGTGCCAGCAGCTTAATTGCTGGAAGGCCCCACAATGAGCAGTTCTTC. Translated: CASSLIAGRPHNEQFF.

This chain links TRBV20-1 with TRBJ1-6; D not resolved. The V and J ends lost 5 bases and 11 bases respectively, with 13 bases between them. The CDR3 runs 12 residues. In germline, CDR1 is DFQATT, CDR2 SNEGSKA (reference sequence). The CDR3 nucleotides read TGCAGTGCTCCCGACGGAGGAACACCCCTCCACTTT. Amino acids: CSAPDGGTPLHF.

This clonotype turned up a few times. This chain links TRBV6-1 with TRBJ2-1; the D gene is possibly TRBD1 (5 bases). Deletions cut 2 bases from V and 12 bases from J, with 17 bases between. Germline V CDR1 and CDR2: MNHNS, SASEGT. The CDR3 loop spans 14 amino acids. In nucleotides, the CDR3 is TGTGCCAGCAGTGAATCCTTTTCATGGCAGGGGCAGTTCTTC. Its protein product is CASSESFSWQGQFF.